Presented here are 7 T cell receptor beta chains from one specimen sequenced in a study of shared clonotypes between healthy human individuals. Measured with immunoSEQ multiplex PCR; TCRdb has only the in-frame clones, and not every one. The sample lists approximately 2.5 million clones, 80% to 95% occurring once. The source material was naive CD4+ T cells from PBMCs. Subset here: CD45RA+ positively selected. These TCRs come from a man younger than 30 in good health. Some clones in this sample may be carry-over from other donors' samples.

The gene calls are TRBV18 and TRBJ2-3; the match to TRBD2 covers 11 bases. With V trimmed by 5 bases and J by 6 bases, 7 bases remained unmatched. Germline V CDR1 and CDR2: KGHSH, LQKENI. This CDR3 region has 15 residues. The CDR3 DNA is TGTGCCAGCTCATTACTAGCGGGAGATGTGGATACGCAGTATTTT. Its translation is CASSLLAGDVDTQYF.

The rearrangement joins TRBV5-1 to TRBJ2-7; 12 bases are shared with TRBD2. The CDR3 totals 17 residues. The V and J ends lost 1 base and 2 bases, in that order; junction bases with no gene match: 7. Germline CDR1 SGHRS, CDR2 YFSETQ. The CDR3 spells CASSLRLAGERTYEQYF. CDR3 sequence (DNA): TGCGCCAGCAGCTTGAGACTAGCGGGAGAGCGTACCTACGAGCAGTACTTC.

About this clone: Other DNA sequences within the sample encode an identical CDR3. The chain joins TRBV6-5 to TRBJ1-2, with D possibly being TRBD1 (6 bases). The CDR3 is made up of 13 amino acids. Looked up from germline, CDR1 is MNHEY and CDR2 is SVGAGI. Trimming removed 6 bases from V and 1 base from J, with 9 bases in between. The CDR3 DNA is TGTGCCAGCAGCCTGGACAGTAACTATGGCTACACCTTC. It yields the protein CASSLDSNYGYTF.

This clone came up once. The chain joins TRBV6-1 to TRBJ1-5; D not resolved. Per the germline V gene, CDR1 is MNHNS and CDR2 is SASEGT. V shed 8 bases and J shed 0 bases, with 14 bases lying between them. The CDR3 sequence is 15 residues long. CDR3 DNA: TGTGCCAGCCTGGCGGGCAGATATAGCAATCAGCCCCAGCATTTT. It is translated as CASLAGRYSNQPQHF.

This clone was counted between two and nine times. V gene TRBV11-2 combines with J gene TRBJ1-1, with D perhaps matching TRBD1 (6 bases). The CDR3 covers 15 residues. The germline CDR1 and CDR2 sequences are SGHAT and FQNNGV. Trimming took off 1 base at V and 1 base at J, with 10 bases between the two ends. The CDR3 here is CASSLAQGKNTEAFF. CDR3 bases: TGTGCCAGCAGCTTAGCCCAGGGGAAGAACACTGAAGCTTTCTTT.

For the CDR3, the DNA is TGTGCCAGCAGCTTATCCCCCTCCTTCTACGAGCAGTACTTC. This gives the protein CASSLSPSFYEQYF. This chain links TRBV7-2 with TRBJ2-7; D is undetermined. Germline V gene lookup returns CDR1 SGHTA and CDR2 FQGNSA. There are 14 residues in the CDR3. V dropped 2 bases and J dropped 3 bases, with 11 bases sitting between them. Together with reference TRBV7-2 and TRBJ2-7, the CDR3 gives the full variable domain: GAGVSQSPSNKVTEKGKDVELRCDPISGHTALYWYRQSLGQGLEFLIYFQGNSAPDKSGLPSDRFSAERTGGSVSTLTIQRTQQEDSAVYLCASSLSPSFYEQYFGPGTRLTVT.

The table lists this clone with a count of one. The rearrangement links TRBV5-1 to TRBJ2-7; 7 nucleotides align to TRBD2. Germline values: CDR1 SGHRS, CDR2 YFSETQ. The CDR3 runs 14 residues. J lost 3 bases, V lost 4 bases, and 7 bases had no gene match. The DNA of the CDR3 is TGCGCCAGCAGCAAGGGACCGGGAGGCTACGAGCAGTACTTC. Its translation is CASSKGPGGYEQYF.